Listed here are 25 T cell receptor beta chains from one sample, sequenced in a study of T-cell memory formation after mild COVID-19. TCRdb independently ran MiXCR on the 5' RACE reads; one entry per CDR3 protein. The repertoire holds about 560,000 distinct CDR3 sequences, around 17% seen once, with 12% in the top ten. The specimen was PBMCs or a T cell subset sorted from them (not recorded which). These receptor sequences come from an adult woman who had mild COVID-19 (a few samples of this study predate the infection). Cell type and time point are not known.

This chain connects TRBV18 to TRBJ1-2, with D possibly being TRBD1 (6 bases). The CDR3 sequence is 15 residues long. With 3 bases removed from V and 1 base from J, the gap between germline ends came to 12 bases. CDR1 and CDR2 (germline): KGHSH, LQKENI. Here the CDR3 reads CASSPKTGFNYGYTF. As DNA, the CDR3 is TGTGCCAGCTCACCCAAGACAGGTTTTAACTATGGCTACACCTTC.

This chain links TRBV6-5 with TRBJ2-1; maybe TRBD2 (6 bases). The V gene's germline CDR1 is MNHEY and CDR2 SVGAGI. V was shortened by 0 bases and J by 4 bases, with 16 bases between the two germline ends. CDR3 length: 17 amino acids. CDR3 DNA sequence: TGTGCCAGCAGTTACTCGAGGTTTGGCGGGAAGTACAATGAGCAGTTCTTC. Its translation is CASSYSRFGGKYNEQFF.

The chain recombines TRBV28 with TRBJ1-5, with unresolved D. Germline V gives CDR1 MDHEN, CDR2 SYDVKM. This CDR3 comprises 17 residues. V was cut by 1 base and J by 3 bases, with 16 bases left in between. This chain's CDR3 is CASSLFGGVTYNQPQHF. CDR3 sequence (DNA): TGTGCCAGCAGTTTATTCGGAGGAGTTACTTACAATCAGCCCCAGCATTTT. The variable domain in full, with the rest retrieved from reference TRBV28 and TRBJ1-5, is DVKVTQSSRYLVKRTGEKVFLECVQDMDHENMFWYRQDPGLGLRLIYFSYDVKMKEKGDIPEGYSVSREKKERFSLILESASTNQTSMYLCASSLFGGVTYNQPQHFGDGTRLSIL.

This clonotype was counted a few times. The genes are TRBV12-3 or TRBV12-4 and TRBJ2-1, with 11 positions matching TRBD2. J was trimmed by 9 bases and V by 8 bases; bases with no gene match: 9. This CDR3 is 14 amino acids long. In nucleotides, the CDR3 is TGTGCCAGCGGGGGGACTAGCGGCTCGGGTGAGCAGTTCTTC. Protein: CASGGTSGSGEQFF.

V usage is TRBV19 and J usage is TRBJ1-1; the D is unclear. V was pared by 4 bases and J by 6 bases, with 15 bases between. Germline CDR1 LNHDA, CDR2 SQIVND (reference sequence). CDR3 length: 14 amino acids. CDR3 bases: TGTGCCAGTAGTAACGTAAGGACGGCCCCTGAAGCTTTCTTT. It codes for CASSNVRTAPEAFF.

The genes are TRBV6-1 and TRBJ2-2; perhaps TRBD1 as D (7 bases). The V and J ends lost 4 bases and 2 bases respectively, with 11 bases between them. CDR1 and CDR2 (germline): MNHNS, SASEGT. The CDR3 contains 15 residues. CDR3 sequence reads: CASSGQGLNTGELFF. As DNA, the CDR3 is TGTGCCAGCAGTGGACAGGGACTTAACACCGGGGAGCTGTTTTTT.

This clonotype was detected a few times. This rearrangement joins TRBV20-1 to TRBJ1-2; TRBD1 agrees at 12 bases. The germline gives CDR1 DFQATT, CDR2 SNEGSKA (reference sequence). This CDR3 spans 14 amino acids. The V and J ends lost 2 bases and 7 bases, in that order; junction bases with no gene match: 5. The CDR3 DNA follows: TGCAGTGCTAGACCCGGGACAGGGGGCTTTGGCTACACCTTC. Residues: CSARPGTGGFGYTF.

The sample holds a few counts of this clonotype. The chain links TRBV25-1 to TRBJ2-6; 10 positions agree with TRBD2. Germline V gene sequence: CDR1 MGHDK, CDR2 SYGVNS. There are 19 residues in the CDR3. Losses at the gene ends were 7 bases for V and 1 base for J; bases not matched to a gene: 13. The CDR3 loop is CASTIHPGLAHSGANVLTF. CDR3 bases: TGTGCCAGCACCATACACCCGGGACTAGCGCATTCTGGGGCCAACGTCCTGACTTTC.

The chain combines TRBV6-5 with TRBJ2-4; 10 bases line up with TRBD1. The germline V gene has CDR1 MNHEY and CDR2 SVGAGI. The CDR3 contains 16 residues. V dropped 0 bases and J dropped 7; count of bases not matched to a gene: 6. The CDR3 loop reads CASSYSRTGGGNIQYF. The CDR3 nucleotides are TGTGCCAGCAGTTACTCCAGGACAGGGGGAGGGAACATTCAGTACTTC.

The chain joins TRBV6-5 to TRBJ2-6; a possible D gene is TRBD1 (6 bases). The CDR3 runs 14 residues. V was pared by 7 bases and J by 2 bases, with 9 bases between. Germline V CDR1 and CDR2: MNHEY, SVGAGI. CDR3 bases: TGTGCCAGCACCACAGGGACTGGGGCCAACGTCCTGACTTTC. Translated: CASTTGTGANVLTF.

This clonotype appeared a few times. V usage is TRBV12-3 or TRBV12-4 and J usage is TRBJ2-1, with TRBD2 as a possible D gene (7 bases). The V gene lost 2 bases and the J gene lost 5 bases, with 13 bases spanning the gap. The CDR3 totals 15 residues. The CDR3 sequence: CASSLSAGANNEQFF. In DNA form, the CDR3 reads TGTGCCAGCAGTTTAAGCGCGGGGGCGAACAATGAGCAGTTCTTC.

This clonotype showed up just a few times. For the CDR3, the DNA is TGTGCCAGCAGCCGGGGGGAGTTAATGAACACTGAAGCTTTCTTT. This gives the protein CASSRGELMNTEAFF. This sequence joins TRBV7-2 and TRBJ1-1, with D possibly TRBD1 on 5 matching bases. Trimming cost V 5 bases and J 0 bases, with 13 bases left between them. The CDR3 consists of 15 residues. Germline CDR1 reads SGHTA; CDR2 reads FQGNSA.

This clonotype was detected a few times. Here the CDR3 DNA reads TGTGCCAGCAGCTTAGGGGACGTTGAAGCTTTCTTT. This codes for CASSLGDVEAFF. V is TRBV7-9 and J is TRBJ1-1, with D perhaps TRBD1 (5 bases). Deletions cut 1 base from V and 7 bases from J, with 7 bases between. The CDR3 loop spans 12 amino acids. Germline values: CDR1 SEHNR, CDR2 FQNEAQ (reference sequence).

The CDR3 DNA reads as TGTGCCAGCAGCTTAGAGGTAGCTGGGGGACAGAACACCGGGGAGCTGTTTTTT. It specifies CASSLEVAGGQNTGELFF. V usage is TRBV7-7 and J usage is TRBJ2-2, with D possibly being TRBD1 (6 bases). The V gene's germline CDR1 is SSHAT and CDR2 FNYEAQ (reference sequence). The CDR3 covers 18 residues. V was pared by 1 base and J by 1 base, with 16 bases between.

The V gene is TRBV5-1, the J gene TRBJ2-7; 8 bases are a match to TRBD1. This CDR3 region has 14 residues. Germline-derived CDR1 and CDR2 are SGHRS and YFSETQ. The trim removed 7 bases at V and 2 bases at J, leaving 8 bases unmatched. The CDR3 is CASRGQGEAYEQYF. Written as DNA, the CDR3 is TGCGCCAGCCGAGGACAGGGAGAAGCCTACGAGCAGTACTTC.

This clonotype was seen a handful of times. This chain's CDR3 is CASSRSWGGTEAFF. The CDR3 DNA reads TGTGCCAGCAGTAGGTCCTGGGGGGGTACTGAAGCTTTCTTT. The chain carries TRBV25-1 and TRBJ1-1; possibly TRBD1 for D (5 bases). V lost 5 bases and J 5 bases, leaving 15 bases between the germline ends. The CDR3 sequence is 14 residues long. The germline gives CDR1 MGHDK, CDR2 SYGVNS.

The rearrangement joins TRBV29-1 to TRBJ1-2; D perhaps matches TRBD1 (5 bases). The V gene lost 0 bases and the J gene lost 13 bases, with 12 bases spanning the gap. CDR1 is SQVTM, CDR2 ANQGSEA, per germline. The CDR3 consists of 11 residues. The CDR3 DNA reads as TGCAGCGTTGAAGAGGGACGGATTTCCACCTTC. This sequence encodes CSVEEGRISTF.

The chain links TRBV6-2 or TRBV6-3 to TRBJ2-7, with D unresolved. The CDR3 covers 12 residues. The germline V and J ends were trimmed by 0 bases and 6 bases, with 6 bases remaining between them. CDR1 and CDR2 from the germline V gene are MNHEY and SVGEGT. The CDR3 DNA is TGTGCCAGCAGTTACTCGATTTTCGAGCAGTACTTC. It is translated as CASSYSIFEQYF.

Ten or more counts support this clonotype. V is TRBV4-2 and J is TRBJ2-7; D unresolved. The CDR3 has 15 residues. CDR1 and CDR2 from the germline V gene are LGHNA and YNFKEQ. Trimming shortened V by 0 bases and J by 0 bases, and 9 bases separated the two germline ends. CDR3 nucleotide sequence: TGTGCCAGCAGCCAAGAGTCGGCCTCCTCCTACGAGCAGTACTTC. Its protein is CASSQESASSYEQYF.

The chain links TRBV20-1 to TRBJ1-1; 8 bases agree with TRBD1. V gave up 4 bases and J gave up 2 bases; unmatched junction bases: 3. The CDR3 consists of 13 residues. Germline V gives CDR1 DFQATT, CDR2 SNEGSKA (reference sequence). CDR3 coding DNA: TGCAGTGCTAACAGGGGGAGTAACACTGAAGCTTTCTTT. Translating it yields CSANRGSNTEAFF.

The table lists this clonotype with a few counts. The chain couples TRBV6-6 to TRBJ1-5; D not certain. Germline V gene lookup returns CDR1 MNHNY and CDR2 SVGAGI (reference sequence). The CDR3 is 12 amino acids. Trimming removed 11 bases from V and 1 base from J, with 9 bases in between. The CDR3 reads CAGGISNQPQHF. DNA for the CDR3: TGTGCCGGAGGGATCAGCAATCAGCCCCAGCATTTT.

The chain employs TRBV7-2 and TRBJ2-7; TRBD2 matches at 10 bases. Germline V gives CDR1 SGHTA, CDR2 FQGNSA. The CDR3 loop spans 17 amino acids. After removal of 2 bases from V and 5 bases from J, the junction contained 12 bases not matched to a gene. The CDR3 nucleotides are TGTGCCAGCAGCTTAAGAGCTAGCGGGAGTATTGTACACGAGCAGTACTTC. The encoded protein is CASSLRASGSIVHEQYF.

This clonotype showed up just a few times. The V gene is TRBV12-3 or TRBV12-4, the J gene TRBJ2-1; 9 bases are a match to TRBD2. The CDR3 is 16 amino acids. J gave up 3 bases and V 6 bases, and 9 bases lay outside the gene matches. For the CDR3, the DNA is TGTGCCAGCAGCGGCGGGGGGGATCGGTTCTACAATGAGCAGTTCTTC. It yields the protein CASSGGGDRFYNEQFF.

The chain recombines TRBV7-9 with TRBJ2-3; D not resolved. The germline V gene encodes CDR1 SEHNR and CDR2 FQNEAQ (reference sequence). Trimming removed 5 bases from V and 4 bases from J, with 10 bases in between. This CDR3 contains 13 residues. The CDR3 reads CASSKSVPDTQYF. As DNA, the CDR3 is TGTGCCAGCAGCAAATCCGTGCCAGATACGCAGTATTTT.

CDR3 residues: CASSRWGPDTQYF. The CDR3 nucleotides read TGTGCCAGTAGTAGGTGGGGGCCAGATACGCAGTATTTT. The V and J genes are TRBV19 and TRBJ2-3, with D possibly being TRBD1 (6 bases). The CDR3 extends over 13 amino acids. Trimming removed 4 bases from V and 4 bases from J, with 9 bases in between. Germline CDR1 LNHDA, CDR2 SQIVND (reference sequence).